Below are 9 T cell receptor beta chains sequenced from a single sample in a study of T cells in Graves' hyperthyroidism and ophthalmopathy. The CDR3 regions of TCR beta were amplified from RNA transcripts. A set of HTBI primers served as the primers for a first-round RT-PCR of the TCR CDR3. TCRdb reanalysed the multiplex PCR reads using MiXCR and keeps one entry per CDR3 protein. The sample shows roughly 280,000 distinct CDR3 sequences, roughly 22% of them seen only once. Specimen: blood. All receptors derive from a man in his thirties or forties with Graves' ophthalmopathy.

The chain couples TRBV11-3 to TRBJ2-5; 11 positions match TRBD1. J gave up 5 bases and V 4 bases, and 9 bases lay outside the gene matches. The germline V gene has CDR1 SGHNT and CDR2 YENEEA. CDR3 length: 16 residues. CDR3 in amino acids: CASSSWTGGADETQYF. As DNA, the CDR3 is TGTGCCAGCAGCTCGTGGACAGGGGGCGCGGACGAGACCCAGTACTTC. The full variable domain, completed using reference TRBV11-3 and TRBJ2-5, is EAGVVQSPRYKIIEKKQPVAFWCNPISGHNTLYWYLQNLGQGPELLIRYENEEAVDDSQLPKDRFSAERLKGVDSTLKIQPAELGDSAVYLCASSSWTGGADETQYFGPGTRLLVL.

J is TRBJ1-2 and V is TRBV7-2; D is ambiguous. This CDR3 comprises 14 residues. V was cut by 0 bases and J by 5 bases, with 10 bases left in between. Per the germline V gene, CDR1 is SGHTA and CDR2 is FQGNSA. CDR3 in amino acids: CASSLALTEYGYTF. Written as DNA, the CDR3 is TGTGCCAGCAGCTTAGCCCTTACAGAATATGGCTACACCTTC. The full variable domain, with the rest looked up from reference TRBV7-2 and TRBJ1-2, is GAGVSQSPSNKVTEKGKDVELRCDPISGHTALYWYRQSLGQGLEFLIYFQGNSAPDKSGLPSDRFSAERTGGSVSTLTIQRTQQEDSAVYLCASSLALTEYGYTFGSGTRLTVV.

At least ten counts were recorded for this clonotype. The chain has TRBV11-3 and TRBJ2-1; 7 nucleotides align to TRBD1. This CDR3 has 15 amino acids. Germline V CDR1 and CDR2: SGHNT, YENEEA. J was trimmed by 9 bases and V by 5 bases; bases with no gene match: 13. The CDR3 loop reads CASSRRDSKSGEQFF. CDR3 coding DNA: TGTGCCAGCAGCCGACGGGACAGCAAGTCCGGTGAGCAGTTCTTC.

This clonotype has more than one count but fewer than ten. The chain has TRBV12-3 or TRBV12-4 and TRBJ2-7; possibly TRBD1 for D (5 bases). The germline V and J ends were trimmed by 6 bases and 2 bases, with 14 bases remaining between them. The CDR3 is 14 amino acids. This chain's CDR3 is CASRLGQGAYEQYF. CDR3 nucleotides: TGTGCCAGCAGACTCGGACAAGGAGCCTACGAGCAGTACTTC.

The chain is built from TRBV28 and TRBJ2-2; no definite D call. In germline, CDR1 is MDHEN, CDR2 SYDVKM. The CDR3 has 14 amino acids. With 0 bases removed from V and 0 bases from J, the gap between germline ends came to 2 bases. CDR3 nucleotides: TGTGCCAGCAGTTTATGGGCGAACACCGGGGAGCTGTTTTTT. Residues: CASSLWANTGELFF.

This clonotype was counted a few times. The CDR3 DNA reads as TGCAGTGCTAGTTCAAGCGGGAGGGCCACAGATACGCAGTATTTT. Amino acids: CSASSSGRATDTQYF. J is TRBJ2-3 and V is TRBV20-1; 10 bases agree with TRBD2. Germline assignment: CDR1 DFQATT and CDR2 SNEGSKA (reference sequence). V trimming: 3 bases; J trimming: 2 bases; junction bases outside the gene matches: 5. This CDR3 is 15 amino acids long.

The genes are TRBV27 and TRBJ2-5; 8 nucleotides align to TRBD2. The CDR3 runs to 16 residues. Germline V gene lookup returns CDR1 MNHEY and CDR2 SMNVEV (reference sequence). After removal of 3 bases from V and 1 base from J, the junction contained 7 bases not matched to a gene. This CDR3 is CASSFRLATSQETQYF. The CDR3 coding sequence is TGTGCCAGCAGTTTTCGACTAGCGACTTCCCAAGAGACCCAGTACTTC.

This chain uses TRBV13 with TRBJ2-5; D not certain. From germline, CDR1 is PRHDT and CDR2 FYEKMQ (reference sequence). The ends were cut back, 4 bases at V and 5 bases at J, with 11 bases in the middle. The CDR3 is 13 amino acids. For the CDR3, the DNA is TGTGCCAGCAGCTCCCGTCCCGGGGAGACCCAGTACTTC. Protein: CASSSRPGETQYF. Variable domain in full (rest from reference TRBV13 and TRBJ2-5): AAGVIQSPRHLIKEKRETATLKCYPIPRHDTVYWYQQGPGQDPQFLISFYEKMQSDKGSIPDRFSAQQFSDYHSELNMSSLELGDSALYFCASSSRPGETQYFGPGTRLLVL.

The genes are TRBV5-4 and TRBJ1-1; 7 bases are shared with TRBD1. V gave up 6 bases and J gave up 0 bases; unmatched junction bases: 8. Germline CDR1 is SGHNT and CDR2 is YYREEE (reference sequence). The CDR3 is made up of 15 amino acids. The CDR3: CASNYRGGMNTEAFF. The DNA of the CDR3 is TGTGCCAGCAACTACAGGGGAGGGATGAACACTGAAGCTTTCTTT.